The T cell receptor (beta chain) under discussion was sequenced for a study of blood T cell repertoires in COVID-19. The authors' processing: Quantification of nucleated cells was approximated via reference gene primer amplification. TCRdb's copy holds only in-frame clones and misses some; the assay was immunoSEQ multiplex PCR. The V and J calls and clone size come from that table; D and trimming were worked out from the DNA. The sample holds over 250,000 clones; approximately 91% are singletons and the top ten take approximately 2.5%. Seattle patients were enrolled while actively infected and followed longitudinally. Germline CDR1 and CDR2: PRHDT and FYEKMQ (reference sequence). This CDR3 region has 14 residues. Trimming removed 3 bases at V and 0 bases at J, with 6 bases between.

Sequencing was performed on peripheral blood. The receptor was isolated from a person in their late teens or twenties with COVID-19, enrolled during active disease. V usage is TRBV13 and J usage is TRBJ1-3, with D unresolved. Here the CDR3 DNA reads TGTGCCAGCAGCTTTTCCTCCTCTGGAAACACCATATATTTT. It translates to CASSFSSSGNTIYF.